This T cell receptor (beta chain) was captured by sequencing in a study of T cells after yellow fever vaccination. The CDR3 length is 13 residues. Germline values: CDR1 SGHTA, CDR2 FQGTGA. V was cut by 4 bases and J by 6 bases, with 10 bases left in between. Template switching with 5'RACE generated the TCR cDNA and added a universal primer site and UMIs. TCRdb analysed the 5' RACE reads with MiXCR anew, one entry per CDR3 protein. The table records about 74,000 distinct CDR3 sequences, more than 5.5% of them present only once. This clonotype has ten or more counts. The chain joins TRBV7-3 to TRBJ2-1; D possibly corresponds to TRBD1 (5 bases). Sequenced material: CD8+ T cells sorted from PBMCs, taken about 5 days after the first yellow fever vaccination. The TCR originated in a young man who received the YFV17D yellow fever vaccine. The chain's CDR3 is CASSSTGLNEQFF. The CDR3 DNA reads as TGTGCCAGCAGCTCAACAGGTCTCAATGAGCAGTTCTTC.